The rows below give T cell receptor beta chains drawn from one sample of a study of CD4+ T cells in melanoma. The data were produced by immunoSEQ multiplex PCR, yet TCRdb's version contains in-frame clones alone and is incomplete. The data contain 11,000 to 15,000 clones, 63% of them singletons. The source material was cells from a culture (not recorded whether cultured in vitro). Source of these receptors: a human donor with melanoma. Each CDR3 is given with its conserved first and last residue. D genes are given only for firm matches. For some rows the clone size is stated as once, few or many, or as a class when expanded; others skip it.

clone_size: NA; d_call: NA; j_call: TRBJ2-3; v_call: TRBV11-2; cdr3_nt: TGTGCCAGCAGCTTATGGGTAGGGACTCCCGGGGATACGCAGTATTTT; cdr3_aa: CASSLWVGTPGDTQYF
clone_size: NA; d_call: TRBD2; j_call: TRBJ2-2; v_call: TRBV7-8; cdr3_nt: TGTGCCAGCAGCTTTTCTCCGGGGGGGAACACCGGGGAGCTGTTTTTT; cdr3_aa: CASSFSPGGNTGELFF
clone_size: NA; d_call: TRBD1; j_call: TRBJ2-5; v_call: TRBV5-1; cdr3_nt: TGCGCCAGCAGCAAGGGACAGGGTTATGCGCAAGGACAAGAGACCCAGTACTTC; cdr3_aa: CASSKGQGYAQGQETQYF
clone_size: NA; d_call: NA; j_call: TRBJ1-1; v_call: TRBV5-8; cdr3_nt: TGTGCCAGCAGCGGGGGTTGGACTGAAGCTTTCTTT; cdr3_aa: CASSGGWTEAFF
clone_size: NA; d_call: TRBD1; j_call: TRBJ1-1; v_call: TRBV10-2; cdr3_nt: TGCGCCAGCAGTGTGACAGGGGGCACTGAAGCTTTCTTT; cdr3_aa: CASSVTGGTEAFF
clone_size: once; d_call: NA; j_call: TRBJ1-2; v_call: TRBV7-4; cdr3_nt: TGTGCCAGCAGCTTAGTCCTCGGGGGCTCCTATGGCTACACCTTC; cdr3_aa: CASSLVLGGSYGYTF
clone_size: few; d_call: TRBD1; j_call: TRBJ1-3; v_call: TRBV19; cdr3_nt: TGTGCCAGTACCTCCCTCACAGGGGGCCGCTCTGGAAACACCATATATTTT; cdr3_aa: CASTSLTGGRSGNTIYF
clone_size: NA; d_call: TRBD1; j_call: TRBJ1-5; v_call: TRBV11-3; cdr3_nt: TGTGCCAGCAGCTCTCAAACAGGGGGCGGGCAGCCCCAGCATTTT; cdr3_aa: CASSSQTGGGQPQHF
clone_size: NA; d_call: NA; j_call: TRBJ2-1; v_call: TRBV4-1; cdr3_nt: TGCGCCAGCAGCCAAGAGGGTTTTAGTACTATAAGCTCCTACAATGAGCAGTTCTTC; cdr3_aa: CASSQEGFSTISSYNEQFF
clone_size: NA; d_call: NA; j_call: TRBJ1-1; v_call: TRBV7-9; cdr3_nt: TGTGCCAGCAGCCGTGACAGGCCTAACACTGAAGCTTTCTTT; cdr3_aa: CASSRDRPNTEAFF
clone_size: NA; d_call: TRBD1; j_call: TRBJ1-3; v_call: TRBV11-2; cdr3_nt: TGTGCCAGCAGCGGATACGGGACAGCTGGAAACACCATATATTTT; cdr3_aa: CASSGYGTAGNTIYF
clone_size: NA; d_call: NA; j_call: TRBJ1-6; v_call: TRBV4-2; cdr3_nt: TGTGCCAGCAGCCAAGATACCGGGGGCGATTCACCCCTCCACTTT; cdr3_aa: CASSQDTGGDSPLHF
clone_size: NA; d_call: NA; j_call: TRBJ1-1; v_call: TRBV4-2; cdr3_nt: TGTGCCAGCAGCCAAGCCAAGGGGAAGACTGAAGCTTTCTTT; cdr3_aa: CASSQAKGKTEAFF
clone_size: NA; d_call: NA; j_call: TRBJ1-1; v_call: TRBV11-2; cdr3_nt: TGTGCCAGCAGCTTTCCGACCCGGGGCGCGCTGAACACTGAAGCTTTCTTT; cdr3_aa: CASSFPTRGALNTEAFF
clone_size: NA; d_call: NA; j_call: TRBJ1-1; v_call: TRBV19; cdr3_nt: TGTGCCAGCCTCGGGACGGAGACGAACACTGAAGCTTTCTTT; cdr3_aa: CASLGTETNTEAFF
clone_size: NA; d_call: NA; j_call: TRBJ2-7; v_call: TRBV12-5; cdr3_nt: TGTGCTAGTGGTTTGGTACCCCGCTCCTACAGGGTTTGGTACGAGCAGTACTTC; cdr3_aa: CASGLVPRSYRVWYEQYF
clone_size: NA; d_call: TRBD2; j_call: TRBJ2-1; v_call: TRBV5-1; cdr3_nt: TGCGCCAGCAGCGACCCGAGCCGGGGGGGCAATGAGCAGTTCTTC; cdr3_aa: CASSDPSRGGNEQFF
clone_size: NA; d_call: TRBD1; j_call: TRBJ2-7; v_call: TRBV7-9; cdr3_nt: TGTGCCAGCAGCCGGGACAGGGTGGAAAACGAGCAGTACTTC; cdr3_aa: CASSRDRVENEQYF
clone_size: NA; d_call: TRBD1; j_call: TRBJ2-7; v_call: TRBV5-1; cdr3_nt: TGCGCCAGCAGCTTGGATGGACAGGGACACTACGAGCAGTACTTC; cdr3_aa: CASSLDGQGHYEQYF
clone_size: few; d_call: TRBD1; j_call: TRBJ1-2; v_call: TRBV19; cdr3_nt: TGTGCCAGTAGGAGTTCCGGGACAGCGAACTATGGCTACACCTTC; cdr3_aa: CASRSSGTANYGYTF
clone_size: NA; d_call: NA; j_call: TRBJ1-6; v_call: TRBV4-1; cdr3_nt: TGCGCCAGCAGCCCTCTCTTTTCAGTGGTTTCACCCCTCCACTTT; cdr3_aa: CASSPLFSVVSPLHF
clone_size: NA; d_call: NA; j_call: TRBJ2-7; v_call: TRBV6-5; cdr3_nt: TGTGCCAGACAAATGGACCTTTACGAGCAGTACTTC; cdr3_aa: CARQMDLYEQYF
clone_size: few; d_call: NA; j_call: TRBJ2-7; v_call: TRBV6-1; cdr3_nt: TGTGCCAGCAGTGAAGCGCTTTCGGGCGGATCCTACGAGCAGTACTTC; cdr3_aa: CASSEALSGGSYEQYF
clone_size: few; d_call: NA; j_call: TRBJ1-1; v_call: TRBV9; cdr3_nt: TGTGCCAGCAGCCTCAGCGGGGTCAAGGGAGGTACTGAAGCTTTCTTT; cdr3_aa: CASSLSGVKGGTEAFF
clone_size: NA; d_call: NA; j_call: TRBJ2-3; v_call: TRBV9; cdr3_nt: TGTGCCAGCAGCGGGGGGAGCAGCACAGATACGCAGTATTTT; cdr3_aa: CASSGGSSTDTQYF
clone_size: NA; d_call: NA; j_call: TRBJ2-7; v_call: TRBV5-1; cdr3_nt: TGCGCCAGCAGCTTGGTATTCAACAGCCCGAAAATAGGCTACTACGAGCAGTACTTC; cdr3_aa: CASSLVFNSPKIGYYEQYF
clone_size: once; d_call: NA; j_call: TRBJ2-2; v_call: TRBV5-1; cdr3_nt: TGCGCCAGCAGCACCCCTCTAGCCCCCGGGGAGCTGTTTTTT; cdr3_aa: CASSTPLAPGELFF
clone_size: NA; d_call: NA; j_call: TRBJ2-1; v_call: TRBV5-1; cdr3_nt: TGCGCCAGCAGCTTGGTGGCAGGGGTGGATGAGCAGTTCTTC; cdr3_aa: CASSLVAGVDEQFF
clone_size: NA; d_call: NA; j_call: TRBJ1-3; v_call: TRBV7-3; cdr3_nt: TGTGCCAGCAGCTTAACGTCGGGGTCTGGAAACACCATATATTTT; cdr3_aa: CASSLTSGSGNTIYF
clone_size: medium-sized; d_call: TRBD2; j_call: TRBJ2-5; v_call: TRBV9; cdr3_nt: TGTGCCAGCAGTCCAACTAGCGGGGCTAGGGAGACCCAGTACTTC; cdr3_aa: CASSPTSGARETQYF
clone_size: medium-sized; d_call: TRBD1; j_call: TRBJ1-2; v_call: TRBV6-1; cdr3_nt: TGTGCCAGCGAACAGGGGAACTATGGCTACACCTTC; cdr3_aa: CASEQGNYGYTF
clone_size: NA; d_call: NA; j_call: TRBJ2-7; v_call: TRBV19; cdr3_nt: TGTGCCAGTAGTATTTACGGTCAAGGGGAGCAGTACTTC; cdr3_aa: CASSIYGQGEQYF
clone_size: NA; d_call: NA; j_call: TRBJ1-1; v_call: TRBV5-1; cdr3_nt: TGCGCCAGCAGCGAAGCGGCAGGGGTCGGGGTTCCTGAAGCTTTCTTT; cdr3_aa: CASSEAAGVGVPEAFF
clone_size: few; d_call: NA; j_call: TRBJ1-1; v_call: TRBV10-3; cdr3_nt: TGTGCCATCAGTGAAGGAGCAGGAGCTTTCTTT; cdr3_aa: CAISEGAGAFF
clone_size: few; d_call: NA; j_call: TRBJ2-7; v_call: TRBV5-1; cdr3_nt: TGCGCCAGCAGCTTGGAATCAGCCGCCTCCTACGAGCAGTACTTC; cdr3_aa: CASSLESAASYEQYF
clone_size: NA; d_call: NA; j_call: TRBJ1-2; v_call: TRBV2; cdr3_nt: TGTGCCAGCAGCTTTTTGGCTAACTATGGCTACACCTTC; cdr3_aa: CASSFLANYGYTF
clone_size: few; d_call: NA; j_call: TRBJ2-1; v_call: TRBV7-2; cdr3_nt: TGTGCCAGCAGCCTAGACAGTCTGCCCTACAATGAGCAGTTCTTC; cdr3_aa: CASSLDSLPYNEQFF
clone_size: NA; d_call: NA; j_call: TRBJ1-1; v_call: TRBV6-5; cdr3_nt: TGTGCCAGCACCCCAATGCCGACAGGAGTTGCTGAAGCTTTCTTT; cdr3_aa: CASTPMPTGVAEAFF
clone_size: NA; d_call: NA; j_call: TRBJ2-2; v_call: TRBV5-4; cdr3_nt: TGTGCCAGCAGCTTCTTTGCCACCGGGGAGCTGTTTTTT; cdr3_aa: CASSFFATGELFF
clone_size: NA; d_call: NA; j_call: TRBJ2-5; v_call: TRBV19; cdr3_nt: TGTGCCAGTAGTTTTAACCCCGATGGGACCCAGTACTTC; cdr3_aa: CASSFNPDGTQYF
clone_size: once; d_call: NA; j_call: TRBJ2-7; v_call: TRBV6-5; cdr3_nt: TGTGCCAGCAGTTACGGCCAGATACCTACCTACGAGCAGTACTTC; cdr3_aa: CASSYGQIPTYEQYF
clone_size: few; d_call: TRBD1; j_call: TRBJ1-1; v_call: TRBV6-5; cdr3_nt: TGTGCCAGCAGTTATCCCGGGACAGGGAACGAGGCTTTCTTT; cdr3_aa: CASSYPGTGNEAFF
clone_size: NA; d_call: TRBD2; j_call: TRBJ2-1; v_call: TRBV9; cdr3_nt: TGTGCCAGCAGCGCTCGCCTCGGGACTAGCCCGGACAATGAGCAGTTCTTC; cdr3_aa: CASSARLGTSPDNEQFF
clone_size: NA; d_call: NA; j_call: TRBJ2-1; v_call: TRBV11-2; cdr3_nt: TGTGCCAGCAGCTCACTTGATGAGCAGTTCTTC; cdr3_aa: CASSSLDEQFF